The 7 T cell receptor beta chains given below trace back to one sample, sequenced in a study of blood T cell repertoires in COVID-19. Libraries were prepared by immunoSEQ multiplex PCR; TCRdb keeps only in-frame clonotypes and omits some of them. The sample has 200,000 or so clones, less than 90% seen once. The sequenced sample was peripheral blood. These receptors were collected from a woman aged 40 to 55 with acute or convalescent COVID-19.

This clone appeared a single time. This chain connects TRBV5-5 to TRBJ1-1; D may be TRBD1 (5 bases). CDR3 size: 15 residues. CDR1 and CDR2 (germline): SGHKS, YYEKEE (reference sequence). V lost 4 bases and J 2 bases, leaving 15 bases between the germline ends. CDR3 loop: CASSPGQGSNTEAFF. The CDR3 DNA is TGTGCCAGCAGCCCGGGTCAGGGATCCAACACTGAAGCTTTCTTT.

V gene TRBV2 combines with J gene TRBJ2-3; D uncertain. In germline, CDR1 is SNHLY, CDR2 FYNNEI. This CDR3 has 12 residues. The germline V and J ends were trimmed by 6 bases and 2 bases, with 6 bases remaining between them. In DNA form, the CDR3 reads TGTGCCAGCAGAACAGACACAGATACGCAGTATTTT. Residues: CASRTDTDTQYF. Full variable domain (remainder filled in from reference TRBV2 and TRBJ2-3): EPEVTQTPSHQVTQMGQEVILRCVPISNHLYFYWYRQILGQKVEFLVSFYNNEISEKSEIFDDQFSVERPDGSNFTLKIRSTKLEDSAMYFCASRTDTDTQYFGPGTRLTVL.

The gene calls are TRBV27 and TRBJ2-7; TRBD2 matches at 7 bases. CDR3 size: 14 residues. The trim removed 3 bases at V and 8 bases at J, leaving 10 bases unmatched. Germline V lookup: CDR1 MNHEY, CDR2 SMNVEV (reference sequence). The CDR3 DNA reads as TGTGCCAGCAGTTTTAATAGCGGGCTGTCGAAGCAGTACTTC. Translated: CASSFNSGLSKQYF.

CDR3 sequence: CASSQGQGLTYEQYF. The CDR3, as DNA: TGTGCCAGCAGCCAGGGACAGGGACTAACCTACGAGCAGTACTTC. The chain uses TRBV7-9 and TRBJ2-7, with TRBD1 identical over 9 bases. J lost 2 bases, V lost 5 bases, and 7 bases had no gene match. This CDR3 has 15 residues. Germline loops: CDR1 SEHNR, CDR2 FQNEAQ (reference sequence).

The rearrangement joins TRBV5-1 to TRBJ2-7; TRBD2 matches at 11 bases. The CDR3 is 15 residues long. V lost 4 bases, J lost 4 bases, and 7 bases stayed unmatched. Germline-derived CDR1 and CDR2 are SGHRS and YFSETQ. The CDR3 loop is CASSARLAGPYEQYF. The DNA for the CDR3 is TGCGCCAGCAGCGCCCGACTAGCGGGACCGTACGAGCAGTACTTC.

This clone was seen a single time. This chain uses TRBV3-1 (or the pseudogene TRBV3-2) with TRBJ2-7; D is uncertain. In germline, CDR1 is LGHDT, CDR2 YNNKEL (reference sequence). The CDR3 extends over 12 amino acids. V shed 2 bases and J shed 3 bases, with 5 bases lying between them. The DNA for the CDR3 is TGTGCCAGCAGCCAAATCGTCTACGAGCAGTACTTC. This codes for CASSQIVYEQYF.

V usage is TRBV7-9 and J usage is TRBJ2-7, with no clear D. Deletions cut 5 bases from V and 4 bases from J, with 9 bases between. The CDR3 consists of 12 residues. From germline, CDR1 is SEHNR and CDR2 FQNEAQ (reference sequence). CDR3 bases: TGTGCCAGCAGCCGAAATCAGTACGAGCAGTACTTC. This sequence encodes CASSRNQYEQYF.